This TCR beta chain was captured in a study of T cells in tuberculosis. Study findings and constraints: Smaller distances to GMM-specific TCRs suggested their expansion in active tuberculosis.

Profiling relied on immunoSEQ multiplex PCR, and the TCRdb table lists in-frame clones only, not all of them. The data hold about 35,000 clones, with approximately 90% observed a single time. Time point here: new active TB diagnosis, blood taken before or within 7 days of starting treatment. Each patient had positive sputum smear microscopy and/or positive culture. Each donor contributed 85,000 to 100,000 T cells on average, unsorted. Comment on this clone: Its target is not known.

Trimming took 6 bases from V and 2 from J; bases not matched to a gene: 9. CDR1 SNHLY and CDR2 FYNNEI come from the germline V gene. CDR3 length: 15 residues. The receptor was isolated from an adult with tuberculosis. Some clones in this sample may be carry-over from other donors' samples. This specimen was PBMCs, taken at tuberculosis diagnosis. The chain recombines TRBV2 with TRBJ2-7; 8 bases align to TRBD1. The CDR3 coding sequence is TGTGCCAGCAGCGCGACAGGGGCGCGTACCTACGAGCAGTACTTC. It is translated as CASSATGARTYEQYF.